The clone carrying this T cell receptor beta chain showed up just once. Generated by immunoSEQ multiplex PCR, the TCRdb table keeps only in-frame clones and is missing some. The repertoire holds some 9,100 clones, with more than 60% as singletons. The CDR3 is 14 residues long. Trimming stripped 4 bases from V and 3 bases from J, with 12 bases between. The germline V gene has CDR1 SNHLY and CDR2 FYNNEI. This record belongs to a study of immune evolution from preneoplasia to lung adenocarcinoma. The rearrangement links TRBV2 to TRBJ1-1, with D possibly TRBD1 on 6 matching bases. The clonotype was recovered from a person aged 55-85 years with lung adenocarcinoma. The source material was FFPE lung adenocarcinoma in situ tissue. The CDR3 bases are TGTGCCAGCAGTGGGGATGGACAGTACACTGAAGCTTTCTTT. It codes for CASSGDGQYTEAFF.